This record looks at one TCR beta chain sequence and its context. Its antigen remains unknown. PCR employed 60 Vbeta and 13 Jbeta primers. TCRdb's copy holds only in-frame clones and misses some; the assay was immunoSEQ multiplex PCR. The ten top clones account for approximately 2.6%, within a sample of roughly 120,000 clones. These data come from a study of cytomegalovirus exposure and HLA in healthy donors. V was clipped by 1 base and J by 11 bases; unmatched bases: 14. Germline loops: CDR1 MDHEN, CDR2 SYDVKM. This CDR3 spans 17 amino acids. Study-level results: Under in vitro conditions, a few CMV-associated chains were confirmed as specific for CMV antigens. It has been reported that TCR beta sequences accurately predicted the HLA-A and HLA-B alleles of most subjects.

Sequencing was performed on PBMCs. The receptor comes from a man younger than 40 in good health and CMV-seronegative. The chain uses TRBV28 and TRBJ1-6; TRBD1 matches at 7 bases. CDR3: CASSLFYEGRGIPPLHF. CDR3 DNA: TGTGCCAGCAGTTTATTTTACGAGGGCAGGGGGATTCCACCCCTCCACTTT.